Listed here are 24 T cell receptor beta chains from one sample, sequenced in a study of T cell changes during pregnancy in multiple sclerosis. The assay was immunoSEQ multiplex PCR, and TCRdb's table has in-frame clones only and misses some. The sample has 38,000 or so clones; roughly 89% are singletons. The sequencing used CD4+ T cells from peripheral blood mononuclear cells, collected in the second trimester of pregnancy. The origin of the receptors is a female donor with multiple sclerosis, enrolled in a pregnancy study.

The rearrangement uses TRBV30 and TRBJ1-1; no clear D gene. V was shortened by 0 bases and J by 7 bases, with 6 bases between the two germline ends. The germline CDR1 and CDR2 sequences are GTSNPN and SVGIG (reference sequence). CDR3 size: 11 residues. For the CDR3, the DNA is TGTGCCTGGAGTGTACTAGATGAAGCTTTCTTT. Its protein product is CAWSVLDEAFF.

The genes are TRBV27 and TRBJ2-1, with TRBD2 matching over 12 bases. CDR3 size: 17 residues. V lost 1 base, J lost 4 bases, and 5 bases stayed unmatched. Looked up from germline, CDR1 is MNHEY and CDR2 is SMNVEV (reference sequence). The CDR3 reads CASSLWLAGGPYNEQFF. The CDR3, as DNA: TGTGCCAGCAGTTTATGGCTAGCGGGAGGGCCATACAATGAGCAGTTCTTC.

The chain uses TRBV7-9 and TRBJ2-3; no definite D call. Deletions cut 6 bases from V and 2 bases from J, with 15 bases between. This CDR3 is built from 15 residues. Germline assignment: CDR1 SEHNR and CDR2 FQNEAQ (reference sequence). The CDR3 region is CASSPKARLTDTQYF. The CDR3 DNA is TGTGCCAGCAGTCCTAAAGCGCGGCTCACAGATACGCAGTATTTT.

CDR3 region: CSVKPGDQPQHF. In DNA form, the CDR3 reads TGCAGCGTTAAGCCAGGGGATCAGCCCCAGCATTTT. The chain is built from TRBV29-1 and TRBJ1-5; TRBD1 is a possible D gene (6 bases). Trimming left V 5 bases short and J 5 bases short, with 10 bases between. Looked up from germline, CDR1 is SQVTM and CDR2 is ANQGSEA. The CDR3 length is 12 residues.

This rearrangement joins TRBV6-4 to TRBJ2-3, with 10 bases aligning to TRBD2. V was pared by 5 bases and J by 0 bases, with 5 bases of the junction left unmatched. The CDR3 extends over 16 amino acids. Germline V gene lookup returns CDR1 MRHNA and CDR2 SNTAGT. The CDR3 reads CASSLLAGASTDTQYF. CDR3 in DNA: TGTGCCAGCAGTCTTCTAGCGGGAGCTAGCACAGATACGCAGTATTTT.

The genes are TRBV4-1 and TRBJ2-1; no clear D gene. This CDR3 contains 16 residues. Germline-derived CDR1 and CDR2 are MGHRA and YSYEKL. The V gene lost 1 base and the J gene lost 9 bases, with 19 bases spanning the gap. CDR3 sequence reads: CASSQVLTESLAEQFF. The CDR3 nucleotides read TGCGCCAGCAGCCAAGTTCTAACCGAGAGTCTCGCTGAGCAGTTCTTC.

The gene calls are TRBV9 and TRBJ1-2, with a tentative D call TRBD1 (5 bases). The CDR3 contains 14 residues. Germline V lookup: CDR1 SGDLS, CDR2 YYNGEE. The V end was cut by 0 bases, the J end by 5 bases, with 11 bases between. CDR3 region: CASSVDSGPYGYTF. The CDR3 DNA is TGTGCCAGCAGCGTAGATTCAGGGCCTTATGGCTACACCTTC.

The rearrangement joins TRBV19 to TRBJ2-2, with D possibly being TRBD2 (5 bases). Germline V gene lookup returns CDR1 LNHDA and CDR2 SQIVND (reference sequence). This CDR3 has 16 residues. Trimming took off 5 bases at V and 4 bases at J, with 17 bases between the two ends. The CDR3 protein is CASSLLSGSGTGELFF. In DNA, the CDR3 is TGTGCCAGTAGTCTGTTAAGCGGCTCGGGCACCGGGGAGCTGTTTTTT.

This sequence joins TRBV19 and TRBJ2-2, with 8 bases aligning to TRBD1. The CDR3 runs 15 residues. The V segment lost 5 bases and the J segment 7 bases; nucleotides outside the gene matches: 9. The germline V gene encodes CDR1 LNHDA and CDR2 SQIVND (reference sequence). DNA for the CDR3: TGTGCCAGTAGTTGGCAGGGGGCGCATAACGGGGAGCTGTTTTTT. As protein: CASSWQGAHNGELFF.

This clone is labeled as medium-sized. The chain is built from TRBV29-1 and TRBJ1-5; D gene ambiguous. Germline CDR1 is SQVTM and CDR2 is ANQGSEA. CDR3 size: 13 residues. V lost 6 bases and J lost 6, with 15 bases in between. CDR3 DNA sequence: TGCAGCGTCGCGACGGCGGTAGGTCAGCCCCAGCATTTT. Translating it yields CSVATAVGQPQHF.

The gene calls are TRBV27 and TRBJ2-3; 13 bases are shared with TRBD2. The trim removed 7 bases at V and 4 bases at J, leaving 8 bases unmatched. CDR3 length: 16 amino acids. Germline V CDR1 and CDR2: MNHEY, SMNVEV (reference sequence). Written as DNA, the CDR3 is TGTGCCAGCACACTTCTAACTAGCGGGAGGGCAGATACGCAGTATTTT. Its translation is CASTLLTSGRADTQYF.

The chain employs TRBV5-1 and TRBJ2-3; unclear D gene. CDR3 length equals 16 residues. CDR1 is SGHRS and CDR2 is YFSETQ in the germline V gene. V was cut by 0 bases and J by 0 bases, with 11 bases left in between. The CDR3: CASSLGRYPSTDTQYF. The CDR3 region has the DNA TGCGCCAGCAGCTTGGGGCGGTACCCTAGCACAGATACGCAGTATTTT. The whole variable domain, remainder taken from reference TRBV5-1 and TRBJ2-3, is KAGVTQTPRYLIKTRGQQVTLSCSPISGHRSVSWYQQTPGQGLQFLFEYFSETQRNKGNFPGRFSGRQFSNSRSEMNVSTLELGDSALYLCASSLGRYPSTDTQYFGPGTRLTVL.

J is TRBJ1-1 and V is TRBV7-9; 10 nucleotides align to TRBD1. Per the germline V gene, CDR1 is SEHNR and CDR2 is FQNEAQ (reference sequence). This CDR3 contains 15 residues. Trimming at V came to 2 bases and at J to 8 bases, leaving 8 bases not matched to a gene. The CDR3 DNA reads TGTGCCAGCAGCTTACACACCGGACAGGGGGTAGAAGCTTTCTTT. Its translation: CASSLHTGQGVEAFF. The whole variable domain, filled in from reference TRBV7-9 and TRBJ1-1, reads DTGVSQNPRHKITKRGQNVTFRCDPISEHNRLYWYRQTLGQGPEFLTYFQNEAQLEKSRLLSDRFSAERPKGSFSTLEIQRTEQGDSAMYLCASSLHTGQGVEAFFGQGTRLTVV.

This clone was observed a single time. This chain connects TRBV27 to TRBJ1-2; 8 positions match TRBD1. V dropped 2 bases and J dropped 3; count of bases not matched to a gene: 14. CDR1 MNHEY and CDR2 SMNVEV come from the germline V gene (reference sequence). This CDR3 spans 18 amino acids. CDR3 sequence (DNA): TGTGCCAGCAGTTTAATGGGCGGCAGGGGGCAGGAGGACTATGGCTACACCTTC. Amino acid sequence: CASSLMGGRGQEDYGYTF.

The chain is built from TRBV29-1 and TRBJ2-3, with 12 bases matching TRBD1. With V trimmed by 4 bases and J by 6 bases, 8 bases remained unmatched. The CDR3 covers 15 residues. From germline, CDR1 is SQVTM and CDR2 ANQGSEA. The DNA of the CDR3 is TGCAGCGTTGTCGGCGGGACAGGGGGCATTGATACGCAGTATTTT. Protein sequence: CSVVGGTGGIDTQYF.

The CDR3: CASSSQGAKTQYF. Written as DNA, the CDR3 is TGTGCCAGCAGTTCTCAGGGGGCCAAGACCCAGTACTTC. The chain links TRBV6-5 to TRBJ2-5, with 8 bases that match TRBD1. Germline CDR1 MNHEY, CDR2 SVGAGI. CDR3 length equals 13 residues. V shed 4 bases and J 6 bases; nucleotides not matched to a gene: 4.

The rearrangement joins TRBV5-1 to TRBJ2-1; 8 nucleotides match TRBD2. Germline trimming cut 0 bases from V and 3 bases from J; bases unmatched to any gene: 2. CDR1 SGHRS and CDR2 YFSETQ come from the germline V gene. This CDR3 has 15 residues. The CDR3 DNA is TGCGCCAGCAGCTTGGGCGGGGGGATCTACAATGAGCAGTTCTTC. Its protein is CASSLGGGIYNEQFF.

This sequence joins TRBV9 and TRBJ2-2; D may be TRBD2 (7 bases). Germline-derived CDR1 and CDR2 are SGDLS and YYNGEE. The CDR3 contains 18 residues. The V end lost 0 bases, the J end lost 4 bases, and 19 bases lay between the germline ends. CDR3 sequence: CASSVGEGGGPGTGELFF. In nucleotides, the CDR3 is TGTGCCAGCAGCGTAGGAGAAGGGGGAGGGCCAGGCACCGGGGAGCTGTTTTTT.

This rearrangement joins TRBV18 to TRBJ1-4; TRBD1 is a possible D gene (5 bases). The germline V gene has CDR1 KGHSH and CDR2 LQKENI. Trimming took off 0 bases at V and 7 bases at J, with 12 bases between the two ends. This CDR3 is 15 amino acids long. Written as DNA, the CDR3 is TGTGCCAGCTCACCACCCGGGGGGGTTGGTGAAAAACTGTTTTTT. Encoded protein: CASSPPGGVGEKLFF.

The chain couples TRBV9 to TRBJ2-1; 8 bases fit TRBD2. V shed 4 bases, J shed 4 bases, and the junction held 7 bases outside the gene matches. Germline assignment: CDR1 SGDLS and CDR2 YYNGEE. The CDR3 contains 15 residues. The CDR3 sequence is CASSTDSGKYNEQFF. The CDR3 DNA reads TGTGCCAGCAGCACTGATAGCGGGAAGTACAATGAGCAGTTCTTC.

This clone was seen only once. V usage is TRBV12-5 and J usage is TRBJ1-1; 8 bases fit TRBD1. This CDR3 has 17 residues. V dropped 3 bases and J dropped 3; count of bases not matched to a gene: 12. Germline CDR1 LGHNT, CDR2 FRNRAP. Written as DNA, the CDR3 is TGTGCTAGTGGTTTACTGACAGGGGTTGCGATAGACACTGAAGCTTTCTTT. It encodes CASGLLTGVAIDTEAFF.

CDR3 residues: CASSSGGSSYNEQFF. The DNA for the CDR3 is TGTGCCAGCAGTTCGGGCGGGAGCTCCTACAATGAGCAGTTCTTC. The rearrangement uses TRBV6-5 and TRBJ2-1; 7 bases align to TRBD2. Germline values: CDR1 MNHEY, CDR2 SVGAGI. The CDR3 spans 15 residues. Unmatched junction bases numbered 3, after V lost 4 bases and J lost 0 bases.

The gene calls are TRBV7-2 and TRBJ1-2; a weak D match, TRBD1 (6 bases). Trimming took off 5 bases at V and 2 bases at J, with 12 bases between the two ends. CDR1 is SGHTA, CDR2 FQGNSA, per germline. The CDR3 spans 14 residues. Written as DNA, the CDR3 is TGTGCCAGCAGCCCTGACACAGGGAACTATGGCTACACCTTC. This codes for CASSPDTGNYGYTF.

The chain combines TRBV5-1 with TRBJ2-2; TRBD2 aligns across 11 bases. Germline CDR1 reads SGHRS; CDR2 reads YFSETQ. The V segment lost 4 bases and the J segment 4 bases; nucleotides outside the gene matches: 12. This CDR3 has 18 amino acids. CDR3 sequence: CASSPRASGTSGTGELFF. CDR3 nucleotide sequence: TGCGCCAGCAGCCCGCGGGCTTCCGGGACTAGCGGCACCGGGGAGCTGTTTTTT.